The source of this T cell receptor (beta chain) is a study of cytomegalovirus exposure and HLA in healthy donors. In the PCR, 60 Vbeta and 13 Jbeta primers were used. Only in-frame clones appear in the TCRdb table, and some are missing; sequencing was by immunoSEQ multiplex PCR. This table holds 95,000 to 100,000 clones, under 85% found once. V was pared by 0 bases and J by 8 bases, with 12 bases of the junction left unmatched. CDR3 length: 16 residues. CDR1 is SQVTM, CDR2 ANQGSEA, per germline. The gene calls are TRBV29-1 and TRBJ2-4, with TRBD1 matching 8 bases. This TCR came from a man aged 35-49 years in good health and CMV-seronegative. Sequencing was performed on PBMCs. The chain's CDR3 is CSVEDPDRGEMDIQYF. For the CDR3, the DNA is TGCAGCGTTGAAGATCCAGACAGGGGCGAGATGGACATTCAGTACTTC.